Presented here are 11 T cell receptor beta chains from one specimen sequenced in a study of shared clonotypes between healthy human individuals. Profiled with immunoSEQ multiplex PCR; TCRdb holds only in-frame clones, not every one. The sample shows roughly 1.4 million clones, around 98.5% of them seen only once. Material: naive CD4+ T cells sorted from blood. The subset is: CD45RA+ positively selected. The receptors here all came from a man in his thirties or forties in good health.

Concerning this clone: This sample also contains other DNA sequences that code for the same CDR3. The rearrangement uses TRBV9 and TRBJ2-3; D is uncertain. V shed 0 bases and J shed 3 bases, with 5 bases lying between them. The CDR3 length is 13 residues. The V gene's germline CDR1 is SGDLS and CDR2 YYNGEE. The CDR3 reads CASSVAGTDTQYF. CDR3 nucleotides: TGTGCCAGCAGCGTAGCCGGGACAGATACGCAGTATTTT.

The chain has TRBV7-2 and TRBJ1-5; D gene uncertain. V was cut by 6 bases and J by 7 bases, with 13 bases left in between. The CDR3 covers 13 residues. Germline V gene sequence: CDR1 SGHTA, CDR2 FQGNSA. The CDR3 coding sequence is TGTGCCAGCAGTCGACAAATCCCCCAGCCCCAGCATTTT. Protein: CASSRQIPQPQHF.

The V and J genes are TRBV7-2 and TRBJ2-1; D call uncertain. V lost 7 bases, J lost 0 bases, and 13 bases lay in between. This CDR3 has 15 residues. CDR1 is SGHTA and CDR2 is FQGNSA in the germline V gene. DNA for the CDR3: TGTGCCAGCATCCTGACTTATAGCTCCTACAATGAGCAGTTCTTC. It specifies CASILTYSSYNEQFF.

V usage is TRBV7-2 and J usage is TRBJ2-7; TRBD1 aligns across 10 bases. Looked up from germline, CDR1 is SGHTA and CDR2 is FQGNSA. The CDR3 consists of 16 residues. With V trimmed by 6 bases and J by 0 bases, 8 bases remained unmatched. In nucleotides, the CDR3 is TGTGCCAGCAGACGCCGCGGGACAGGGGACTCCTACGAGCAGTACTTC. Its translation: CASRRRGTGDSYEQYF.

The chain combines TRBV28 with TRBJ2-3; no reliable D call. The CDR3 consists of 16 residues. Trimming left V 2 bases short and J 2 bases short, with 14 bases between. Germline assignment: CDR1 MDHEN and CDR2 SYDVKM. CDR3: CASSLLQTDSTDTQYF. The CDR3 nucleotides are TGTGCCAGCAGTTTACTCCAGACGGATTCCACAGATACGCAGTATTTT.

The chain is built from TRBV28 and TRBJ1-2, with D perhaps matching TRBD1 (5 bases). The germline V and J ends were trimmed by 5 bases and 2 bases, with 12 bases remaining between them. CDR1 is MDHEN and CDR2 is SYDVKM in the germline V gene. The CDR3 consists of 14 residues. CDR3 protein: CASSAGHRNYGYTF. The CDR3 nucleotides read TGTGCCAGCAGTGCCGGACACCGAAACTATGGCTACACCTTC.

This clone has just one count. CDR3 coding DNA: TGTGCCAGTAGTAGGGCTTTCAAAGCTAACTATGGCTACACCTTC. This gives the protein CASSRAFKANYGYTF. This rearrangement joins TRBV19 to TRBJ1-2; D ambiguous. The CDR3 contains 15 residues. Germline lookup yields CDR1 LNHDA and CDR2 SQIVND (reference sequence). The ends were cut back, 4 bases at V and 0 bases at J, with 12 bases in the middle.

The chain couples TRBV28 to TRBJ2-5, with D maybe TRBD1 (5 bases). The CDR3 length is 15 residues. Germline CDR1 and CDR2: MDHEN and SYDVKM. The V and J ends lost 6 bases and 4 bases respectively, with 18 bases between them. The CDR3 is CASSPTDSARETQYF. CDR3 DNA sequence: TGTGCCAGCAGCCCCACCGACAGTGCCCGAGAGACCCAGTACTTC.

The chain couples TRBV2 to TRBJ1-3; no definite D call. V lost 4 bases and J 0 bases, leaving 10 bases between the germline ends. This CDR3 spans 15 amino acids. Per the germline V gene, CDR1 is SNHLY and CDR2 is FYNNEI. Here the CDR3 DNA reads TGTGCCAGCAGTGCTACGGACGGCTCTGGAAACACCATATATTTT. This translates into CASSATDGSGNTIYF.

This clone occurred once. Other DNA sequences of this sample code for an identical CDR3. The chain combines TRBV5-1 with TRBJ2-1, with 10 bases aligning to TRBD2. This CDR3 comprises 15 residues. J gave up 3 bases and V 3 bases, and 3 bases lay outside the gene matches. Germline assignment: CDR1 SGHRS and CDR2 YFSETQ. The CDR3: CASSSGTSVYNEQFF. The CDR3 DNA is TGCGCCAGCAGCTCCGGGACTAGCGTCTACAATGAGCAGTTCTTC. Looking up the rest from reference TRBV5-1 and TRBJ2-1 gives the full variable domain: KAGVTQTPRYLIKTRGQQVTLSCSPISGHRSVSWYQQTPGQGLQFLFEYFSETQRNKGNFPGRFSGRQFSNSRSEMNVSTLELGDSALYLCASSSGTSVYNEQFFGPGTRLTVL.

The V gene is TRBV10-2, the J gene TRBJ2-7, with 8 bases lining up with TRBD1. Germline V gene lookup returns CDR1 WSHSY and CDR2 SAAADI. The J segment lost 6 bases and the V segment lost 6 bases, leaving 13 bases of the junction unmatched. The CDR3 totals 15 residues. The CDR3 reads CASSLDRGLGREQYF. CDR3 coding DNA: TGCGCCAGCAGCCTCGACAGGGGTTTGGGTCGCGAGCAGTACTTC.